This T cell receptor beta chain was retrieved from a study of CD8 T cells in ankylosing spondylitis (dated by TCRdb to between 2016 and 2019). At the level of the whole study: The study set out to find disease-linked TCR variants by profiling T cell receptor beta repertoires in ankylosing spondylitis patients and healthy donors. The full study cohort was made up of approximately 24 ankylosing spondylitis patients and 108 healthy donors. Peripheral blood was sampled, and synovial fluid was additionally collected from ankylosing spondylitis patients.

Here is what the overall study found, with its caveats: Some TCR beta motif variants had previously been reported in synovial fluid and blood of reactive arthritis patients, which suggested common disease-initiation mechanisms. The disease-linked clones were reported as significantly enriched in matched synovial fluid samples from ankylosing spondylitis patients. A TCR beta motif made up of several highly homologous amino acid variants appeared to be characteristic of blood from ankylosing spondylitis patients. The disease-linked clones had a CD8+ phenotype and were found at relatively low frequencies in peripheral blood.

V loses 1 base, J loses 4 bases, and the germline ends lie 10 bases apart. Based on the germline V gene (reference sequence), the CDR1 and CDR2 sequences are LGHDT and YNNKEL. The CDR3 runs 14 amino acids, cysteine and phenylalanine included. Only the CDR3 part of the read is kept: 42 bases, read in frame from the first base. To note about this clonotype: Its antigen is unknown. Base qualities are not recorded, but no much larger clone differs from it by a single base.

Sequencing used an Illumina HiSeq 2500. Quantitative 5'-RACE with molecular barcodes was the method used to prepare the TCR beta libraries. Processing in the source paper ran as follows. Disease-linked TCR variants were identified with a new computational method built on a probabilistic model of VDJ rearrangement. Through fastp at Q25 and MiXCR, TCRdb rebuilt clones from the public reads, retaining in-frame beta chains. Each CDR3 protein appears once, grouped with its most common genes and DNA. The V and J calls reflect TCRdb's pipeline rather than the authors' work. The sample includes approximately 550,000 distinct CDR3 sequences, with approximately 11% observed a single time. The ten largest clones capture over 6.5% of the sample.

The V gene is TRBV3-1 and the J gene is TRBJ1-1; the D gene is perhaps TRBD1, on 5 matching bases. The sample comprised blood, either unsorted or a sorted T cell fraction (not recorded which). The origin of this receptor is a male donor with ankylosing spondylitis. The sequenced DNA is TGTGCCAGCAGCCAAGGGGGGTTGGCCACTGAAGCTTTCTTT. Its translation is CASSQGGLATEAFF.